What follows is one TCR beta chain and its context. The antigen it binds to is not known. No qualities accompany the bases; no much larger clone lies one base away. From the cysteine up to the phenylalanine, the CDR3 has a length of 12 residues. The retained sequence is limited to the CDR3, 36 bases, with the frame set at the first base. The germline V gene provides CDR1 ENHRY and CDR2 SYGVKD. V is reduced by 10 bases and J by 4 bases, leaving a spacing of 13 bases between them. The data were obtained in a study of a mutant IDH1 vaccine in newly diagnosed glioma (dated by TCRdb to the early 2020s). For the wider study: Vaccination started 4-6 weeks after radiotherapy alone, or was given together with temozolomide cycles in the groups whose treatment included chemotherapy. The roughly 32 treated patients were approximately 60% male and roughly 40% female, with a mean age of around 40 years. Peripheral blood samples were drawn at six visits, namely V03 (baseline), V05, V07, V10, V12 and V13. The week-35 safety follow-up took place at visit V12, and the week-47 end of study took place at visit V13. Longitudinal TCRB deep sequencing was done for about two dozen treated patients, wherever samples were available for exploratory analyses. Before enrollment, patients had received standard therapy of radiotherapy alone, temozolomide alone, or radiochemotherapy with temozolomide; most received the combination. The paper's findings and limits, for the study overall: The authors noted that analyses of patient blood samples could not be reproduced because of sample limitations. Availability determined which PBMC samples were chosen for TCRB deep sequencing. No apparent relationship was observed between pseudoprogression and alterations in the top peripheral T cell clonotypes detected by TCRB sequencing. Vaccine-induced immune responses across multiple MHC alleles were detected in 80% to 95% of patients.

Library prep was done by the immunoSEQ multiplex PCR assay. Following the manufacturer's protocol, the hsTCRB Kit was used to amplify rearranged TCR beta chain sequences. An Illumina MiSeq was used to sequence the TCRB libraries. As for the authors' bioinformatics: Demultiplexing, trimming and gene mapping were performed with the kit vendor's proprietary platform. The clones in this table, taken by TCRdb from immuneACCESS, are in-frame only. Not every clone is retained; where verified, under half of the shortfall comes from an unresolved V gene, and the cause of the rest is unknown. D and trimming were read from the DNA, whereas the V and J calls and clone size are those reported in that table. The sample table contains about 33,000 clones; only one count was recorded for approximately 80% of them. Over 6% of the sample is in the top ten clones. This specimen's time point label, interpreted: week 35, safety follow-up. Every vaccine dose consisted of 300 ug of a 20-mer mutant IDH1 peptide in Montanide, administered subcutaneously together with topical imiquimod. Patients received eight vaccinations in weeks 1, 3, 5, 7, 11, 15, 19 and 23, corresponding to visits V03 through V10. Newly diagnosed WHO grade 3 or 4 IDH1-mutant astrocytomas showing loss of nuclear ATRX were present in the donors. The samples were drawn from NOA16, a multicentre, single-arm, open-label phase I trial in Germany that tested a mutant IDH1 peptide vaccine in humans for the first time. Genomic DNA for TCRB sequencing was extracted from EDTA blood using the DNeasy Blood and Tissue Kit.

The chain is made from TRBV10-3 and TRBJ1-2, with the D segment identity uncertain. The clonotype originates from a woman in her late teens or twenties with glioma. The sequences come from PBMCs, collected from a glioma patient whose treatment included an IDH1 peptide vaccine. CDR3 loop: CATTDGLYGYTF. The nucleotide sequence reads TGTGCCACGACGGACGGCCTCTATGGCTACACCTTC.